These 26 T cell receptor beta chains came from one sample sequenced in a study of OX40 agonist ivuxolimab in advanced cancers. The protocol was immunoSEQ multiplex PCR, while the TCRdb copy is restricted to in-frame clones and leaves out a portion. Found here are 30,000 to 40,000 clones, around 83% of them singletons; the top ten hold 20% to 25%. The sequencing used CD4+ or CD8+ T cells sorted from blood, collected in a trial of the OX40 agonist ivuxolimab. The receptors here all came from an adult with an advanced solid tumor such as melanoma, head and neck, liver or kidney cancer.

The sample holds a few counts of this clone. CDR3: CASSPDRASAEAFF. CDR3 bases: TGTGCCAGCAGCCCAGACAGGGCCTCAGCTGAAGCTTTCTTT. The chain recombines TRBV7-6 with TRBJ1-1, with TRBD1 identical over 7 bases. V lost 5 bases, J lost 6 bases, and 9 bases stayed unmatched. Germline V lookup: CDR1 SGHVS, CDR2 FNYEAQ. The CDR3 consists of 14 residues.

The chain is built from TRBV6-4 and TRBJ2-3; 8 positions match TRBD1. V lost 3 bases and J lost 2; bases outside the gene matches: 7. This CDR3 is 16 amino acids long. Germline CDR1 reads MRHNA; CDR2 reads SNTAGT. CDR3 residues: CASSELTGADTDTQYF. The DNA of the CDR3 is TGTGCCAGCAGTGAGTTGACAGGGGCTGACACAGATACGCAGTATTTT.

The chain is built from TRBV5-1 and TRBJ1-1; 7 positions agree with TRBD1. The CDR3 is made up of 14 amino acids. V shed 4 bases, J shed 5 bases, and the junction held 8 bases outside the gene matches. The V gene's germline CDR1 is SGHRS and CDR2 YFSETQ. The CDR3 DNA sequence: TGCGCCAGCAGCCTGGTGACAGGGTGGACTGAAGCTTTCTTT. This sequence encodes CASSLVTGWTEAFF.

The V call is TRBV5-6, the J call TRBJ2-3; D is unresolved. Germline V gene data show CDR1 as SGHDT and CDR2 as YYEEEE. The CDR3 has 15 residues. V was pared by 4 bases and J by 0 bases, with 12 bases between. The CDR3 nucleotides read TGTGCCAGCAGCCCGAGACTCAGAAGCACAGATACGCAGTATTTT. The encoded protein is CASSPRLRSTDTQYF.

This clone was recorded a few times. This sequence joins TRBV28 and TRBJ2-2; no reliable D call. The V and J ends lost 5 bases and 5 bases respectively, with 6 bases between them. This CDR3 contains 12 residues. CDR1 and CDR2 (germline): MDHEN, SYDVKM. The CDR3 protein is CASSLITGELFF. CDR3 in DNA: TGTGCCAGCAGTCTCATAACCGGGGAGCTGTTTTTT.

V is TRBV12-5 and J is TRBJ2-1; D is undetermined. The CDR3 contains 14 residues. Deletions cut 5 bases from V and 4 bases from J, with 12 bases between. Germline assignment: CDR1 LGHNT and CDR2 FRNRAP. CDR3 nucleotide sequence: TGTGCTAGTGGTAATGGCAGCAATTACAATGAGCAGTTCTTC. As protein: CASGNGSNYNEQFF.

The V gene is TRBV9, the J gene TRBJ2-5, with 8 positions matching TRBD2. Germline trimming cut 0 bases from V and 5 bases from J; bases unmatched to any gene: 3. Germline CDR1 reads SGDLS; CDR2 reads YYNGEE. CDR3 size: 14 residues. The CDR3 sequence is CASSVVSGAETQYF. For the CDR3, the DNA is TGTGCCAGCAGCGTAGTTAGCGGGGCCGAGACCCAGTACTTC. Drawing the rest from reference TRBV9 and TRBJ2-5, the complete variable domain is DSGVTQTPKHLITATGQRVTLRCSPRSGDLSVYWYQQSLDQGLQFLIQYYNGEERAKGNILERFSAQQFPDLHSELNLSSLELGDSALYFCASSVVSGAETQYFGPGTRLLVL.

The DNA for the CDR3 is TGTGCCAGCAGCCCGGGGACAGGGGGCGGTCACGAGGAGCTGTTTTTT. Protein sequence: CASSPGTGGGHEELFF. The chain links TRBV9 to TRBJ2-2, with 12 bases aligning to TRBD1. The CDR3 has 16 amino acids. Germline V gives CDR1 SGDLS, CDR2 YYNGEE. With 4 bases clipped from V and 10 bases from J, the junction kept 11 bases outside the gene matches.

The rearrangement links TRBV11-1 to TRBJ1-5; D call uncertain. The V and J ends lost 2 bases and 7 bases respectively, with 12 bases between them. Germline CDR1 reads SGHAT; CDR2 reads FQDESV (reference sequence). This CDR3 is built from 14 residues. The CDR3: CASSLSAGNQPQHF. The CDR3 DNA reads TGTGCCAGCAGCTTATCGGCTGGGAACCAGCCCCAGCATTTT.

The V and J genes are TRBV27 and TRBJ2-3; possibly TRBD2 for D (7 bases). V lost 6 bases to trimming and J lost 0 bases, with 10 bases between them. Germline-derived CDR1 and CDR2 are MNHEY and SMNVEV (reference sequence). The CDR3 loop spans 14 amino acids. The CDR3 bases are TGTGCCAGCAGAAGGGGGGGGAGCACAGATACGCAGTATTTT. Amino acid sequence: CASRRGGSTDTQYF.

The chain carries TRBV27 and TRBJ2-2; no firm D call. This CDR3 is built from 12 residues. Trimming cost V 2 bases and J 8 bases, with 6 bases left between them. In germline, CDR1 is MNHEY, CDR2 SMNVEV (reference sequence). Here the CDR3 reads CASSLVRGELFF. The CDR3 DNA follows: TGTGCCAGCAGTTTAGTTAGAGGGGAGCTGTTTTTT.

This chain joins TRBV7-3 and TRBJ1-1; TRBD1 might be the D (6 bases). Trimming shortened V by 1 base and J by 4 bases, and 13 bases separated the two germline ends. The germline V gene encodes CDR1 SGHTA and CDR2 FQGTGA. The CDR3 length is 15 residues. CDR3 sequence: CASSLMAGESTEAFF. The CDR3 DNA sequence: TGTGCCAGCAGCTTAATGGCAGGGGAAAGCACTGAAGCTTTCTTT. Together with reference TRBV7-3 and TRBJ1-1, the CDR3 gives the full variable domain: GAGVSQTPSNKVTEKGKYVELRCDPISGHTALYWYRQSLGQGPEFLIYFQGTGAADDSGLPNDRFFAVRPEGSVSTLKIQRTERGDSAVYLCASSLMAGESTEAFFGQGTRLTVV.

This clone is medium-sized (0.01 to 0.1%) by share. Different DNA sequences within this sample yield the same CDR3. V is TRBV19 and J is TRBJ2-3; D remains ambiguous. The CDR3 runs 13 residues. CDR1 and CDR2 (germline): LNHDA, SQIVND (reference sequence). V dropped 3 bases and J dropped 1 base, with 5 bases sitting between them. CDR3 nucleotide sequence: TGTGCCAGTAGTATCGGTGGCACAGATACGCAGTATTTT. Translated, it gives CASSIGGTDTQYF.

The rearrangement joins TRBV5-4 to TRBJ1-1, with TRBD1 matching over 10 bases. J gave up 4 bases and V 0 bases, and 15 bases lay outside the gene matches. The CDR3 sequence is 19 residues long. Germline CDR1 reads SGHNT; CDR2 reads YYREEE (reference sequence). The CDR3 DNA follows: TGTGCCAGCAGCTTGGATACGGAGGACAGGGGGGGACTTGGCACTGAAGCTTTCTTT. Amino acid sequence: CASSLDTEDRGGLGTEAFF.

This clone was seen a handful of times. The chain employs TRBV10-1 and TRBJ2-7, with D perhaps TRBD1 (6 bases). V lost 2 bases and J lost 5, with 16 bases in between. The CDR3 has 15 residues. The V gene's germline CDR1 is WNHNN and CDR2 SYGVQD (reference sequence). The chain's CDR3 is CASSEMAGAADEQYF. The CDR3 nucleotides read TGCGCCAGCAGTGAGATGGCAGGGGCAGCTGACGAGCAGTACTTC.

The chain employs TRBV15 and TRBJ2-5, with D perhaps given as TRBD1 or TRBD2 (5 bases each). The CDR3 loop spans 14 amino acids. Trimming left V 5 bases short and J 5 bases short, with 15 bases between. The germline V gene encodes CDR1 LNHNV and CDR2 YYDKDF (reference sequence). The CDR3 here is CATSGGRARETQYF. The CDR3 nucleotides read TGTGCCACCAGCGGGGGTCGTGCCAGGGAGACCCAGTACTTC.

The chain is built from TRBV10-3 and TRBJ2-5; 10 nucleotides align to TRBD2. This CDR3 has 17 amino acids. Germline values: CDR1 ENHRY, CDR2 SYGVKD. J gave up 2 bases and V 0 bases, and 6 bases lay outside the gene matches. Here the CDR3 reads CAISESPSGGLQETQYF. The CDR3 coding sequence is TGTGCCATCAGTGAGTCGCCTAGCGGGGGCCTACAAGAGACCCAGTACTTC.

The J gene is TRBJ2-1, the V gene TRBV5-1, with 10 bases aligning to TRBD1. Trimming at V came to 4 bases and at J to 9 bases, leaving 13 bases not matched to a gene. The germline V gene encodes CDR1 SGHRS and CDR2 YFSETQ. The CDR3 is made up of 16 amino acids. This CDR3 reads CASSTWDRGSSGEQFF. For the CDR3, the DNA is TGCGCCAGCAGCACCTGGGACAGGGGTTCTTCTGGTGAGCAGTTCTTC.

V and J are TRBV28 and TRBJ2-1; D call uncertain. The CDR3 sequence is 13 residues long. Germline CDR1 MDHEN, CDR2 SYDVKM. The V end lost 7 bases, the J end lost 6 bases, and 13 bases lay between the germline ends. CDR3 region: CASKAPGFNEQFF. In nucleotides, the CDR3 is TGTGCCAGCAAAGCGCCCGGTTTCAATGAGCAGTTCTTC. Complete variable domain (other parts from reference TRBV28 and TRBJ2-1): DVKVTQSSRYLVKRTGEKVFLECVQDMDHENMFWYRQDPGLGLRLIYFSYDVKMKEKGDIPEGYSVSREKKERFSLILESASTNQTSMYLCASKAPGFNEQFFGPGTRLTVL.

The chain recombines TRBV7-6 with TRBJ1-6, with D possibly TRBD1 on 6 matching bases. Germline assignment: CDR1 SGHVS and CDR2 FNYEAQ. The ends were cut back, 4 bases at V and 10 bases at J, with 14 bases in the middle. The CDR3 length is 14 residues. CDR3 protein: CASSSQGTRSPLHF. The CDR3 DNA follows: TGTGCCAGCAGCTCCCAGGGGACGAGGTCACCCCTCCACTTT.

The chain couples TRBV15 to TRBJ2-3; possible D gene TRBD2, 7 bases. Per the germline V gene, CDR1 is LNHNV and CDR2 is YYDKDF (reference sequence). The CDR3 runs to 15 residues. Trimming removed 5 bases at V and 7 bases at J, with 19 bases between. The CDR3 sequence: CATSVGAGVGNTQYF. The CDR3 DNA is TGTGCCACCAGCGTGGGGGCGGGAGTGGGGAATACGCAGTATTTT.

This chain joins TRBV10-1 and TRBJ2-1; D is ambiguous. The CDR3 sequence is 16 residues long. V was trimmed by 2 bases and J by 0 bases, leaving 11 bases between them. The germline gives CDR1 WNHNN, CDR2 SYGVQD (reference sequence). CDR3 residues: CASSESITSSYNEQFF. CDR3 coding DNA: TGCGCCAGCAGTGAGAGCATTACAAGCTCCTACAATGAGCAGTTCTTC.

This chain uses TRBV6-5 with TRBJ2-1; TRBD1 matches at 11 bases. The CDR3 loop spans 15 amino acids. Germline V gives CDR1 MNHEY, CDR2 SVGAGI. The J segment lost 4 bases and the V segment lost 2 bases, leaving 1 base of the junction unmatched. The CDR3: CASSYGTGGYNEQFF. DNA for the CDR3: TGTGCCAGCAGTTACGGGACAGGGGGTTACAATGAGCAGTTCTTC.

This chain joins TRBV28 and TRBJ2-3, with 8 positions matching TRBD2. CDR1 and CDR2 from the germline V gene are MDHEN and SYDVKM. CDR3 length: 16 residues. J was trimmed by 0 bases and V by 4 bases; bases with no gene match: 6. CDR3 sequence reads: CASSSPLADSTDTQYF. CDR3 DNA sequence: TGTGCCAGCAGTTCCCCACTAGCGGATAGCACAGATACGCAGTATTTT.

This sequence joins TRBV27 and TRBJ2-7; unclear D gene. This CDR3 is 14 amino acids long. Per germline, CDR1 MNHEY and CDR2 SMNVEV (reference sequence). V was clipped by 7 bases and J by 2 bases, with 15 bases between them. The DNA for the CDR3 is TGTGCCAGCAATAACCGGGTCCCTCCCTACGAGCAGTACTTC. The encoded protein is CASNNRVPPYEQYF.

This clone was picked up a small number of times. The CDR3 reads CAWSVTRLTEAFF. In DNA, the CDR3 is TGTGCCTGGAGTGTAACCAGGCTCACTGAAGCTTTCTTT. This rearrangement joins TRBV30 to TRBJ1-1, with D hard to call. Germline CDR1 reads GTSNPN; CDR2 reads SVGIG (reference sequence). The germline V and J ends were trimmed by 0 bases and 4 bases, with 9 bases remaining between them. The CDR3 totals 13 residues.